This T cell receptor (beta chain) was captured by sequencing in a study of OX40 agonist ivuxolimab in advanced cancers. General observations from the study: Mean expanded clone counts were higher in CD8+ than CD4+ T cells.

V was clipped by 3 bases and J by 2 bases, with 8 bases between them. The CDR3 runs to 14 residues. The germline CDR1 and CDR2 sequences are MRHNA and SNTAGT. Here immunoSEQ multiplex PCR was the method, and the copy in TCRdb shows in-frame clones only, minus some. The data contain 84,000 or so clones, 85% to 95% of them singletons. Regarding this clone: What it binds is unknown.

This sequence originates from an adult with an advanced solid tumor such as melanoma, head and neck, liver or kidney cancer. Sequencing was performed on CD4+ or CD8+ T cells sorted from blood, taken in a trial of the OX40 agonist ivuxolimab. V and J are TRBV6-4 and TRBJ1-5; tentative D call: TRBD1 (5 bases). This CDR3 reads CASSDQGGNQPQHF. CDR3 in DNA: TGTGCCAGCAGTGATCAAGGGGGCAATCAGCCCCAGCATTTT.